Presented here are 28 T cell receptor beta chains from one specimen sequenced in a study of blood T cells in healthy people across ages. The second PCR ran roughly 6 to 11 cycles with a sample-barcoded 5' primer and J-beta primers. TCRdb re-called the 5' RACE reads with MiXCR, one entry per CDR3 protein. The repertoire has 800,000 to 1,000,000 distinct CDR3 sequences, about 48% of them found once; the top ten carry roughly 12%. The sequenced material came from blood. All receptors derive from a young man in good health.

This clonotype was recorded many times. The chain employs TRBV11-1 and TRBJ2-1; D is unclear. Germline lookup yields CDR1 SGHAT and CDR2 FQDESV (reference sequence). The CDR3 has 15 residues. Between the trimmed V and J ends, which lost 5 bases and 4 bases, there was a span of 15 bases. CDR3 sequence (DNA): TGTGCCAGCAGCCGGACCGGATCTTCATACAATGAGCAGTTCTTC. It codes for CASSRTGSSYNEQFF.

The chain has TRBV10-3 and TRBJ2-3; D remains ambiguous. The CDR3 spans 17 residues. Germline V CDR1 and CDR2: ENHRY, SYGVKD. V lost 4 bases, J lost 0 bases, and 17 bases lay in between. CDR3 sequence reads: CAISGYGSDTSTDTQYF. The DNA for the CDR3 is TGTGCCATCAGTGGTTACGGATCAGATACTAGCACAGATACGCAGTATTTT.

This chain links TRBV4-1 with TRBJ2-1; D may be TRBD2 (5 bases). The CDR3 is 14 residues long. V was trimmed by 2 bases and J by 7 bases, leaving 12 bases between them. Per germline, CDR1 MGHRA and CDR2 YSYEKL. The CDR3 sequence: CASSQSRELNEQFF. For the CDR3, the DNA is TGCGCCAGCAGCCAATCGAGGGAACTAAATGAGCAGTTCTTC.

This clonotype was counted a few times. This sequence joins TRBV27 and TRBJ1-2, with 7 bases that match TRBD1. Germline assignment: CDR1 MNHEY and CDR2 SMNVEV (reference sequence). V gave up 6 bases and J gave up 3 bases; unmatched junction bases: 7. The CDR3 has 14 amino acids. CDR3 region: CASSLTGRDYGYTF. CDR3 in DNA: TGTGCCAGCAGCCTGACAGGGAGGGACTATGGCTACACCTTC.

V is TRBV21-1 and J is TRBJ2-5; the D call of TRBD1 is as the table states it, not checked on the DNA. TRBV21-1 counts as a pseudogene. The CDR3 sequence is 16 residues long. DNA of the CDR3: TGTGCCAGCAGCCCACGACAGGGGGTGTACCAAGAGACCCAGTACTTC. It translates to CASSPRQGVYQETQYF.

This clonotype was observed a handful of times. CDR3 sequence reads: CASRHKGTHGYTF. In DNA, the CDR3 is TGTGCCAGCAGACATAAGGGTACCCATGGCTACACCTTC. The chain uses TRBV3-1 and TRBJ1-2; unclear D gene. V lost 6 bases and J lost 6, with 14 bases in between. Germline-derived CDR1 and CDR2 are LGHDT and YNNKEL (reference sequence). This CDR3 comprises 13 residues.

This clonotype was recorded a few times. The rearrangement links TRBV6-5 to TRBJ2-6; D gene uncertain. CDR1 and CDR2 (germline): MNHEY, SVGAGI. The CDR3 contains 16 residues. V was clipped by 2 bases and J by 0 bases, with 8 bases between them. The CDR3 protein is CASSYRASSGANVLTF. The CDR3 bases are TGTGCCAGCAGTTACAGGGCTAGCTCTGGGGCCAACGTCCTGACTTTC.

V gene TRBV27 combines with J gene TRBJ1-2; the match to TRBD1 covers 12 bases. CDR3 size: 15 residues. In germline, CDR1 is MNHEY, CDR2 SMNVEV (reference sequence). V shed 6 bases, J shed 5 bases, and the junction held 7 bases outside the gene matches. For the CDR3, the DNA is TGTGCCAGCAGCAAAGGGACAGGGGGCGCGTATGGCTACACCTTC. It translates to CASSKGTGGAYGYTF.

The table lists this clonotype with many counts. The chain couples TRBV4-3 to TRBJ2-3, with D perhaps matching TRBD2 (5 bases). The germline CDR1 and CDR2 sequences are LGHNA and YSLEER. The CDR3 length is 13 residues. V was cut by 2 bases and J by 12 bases, with 15 bases left in between. The CDR3 spells CASSQRVLEGQYF. CDR3 sequence (DNA): TGCGCCAGCAGCCAAAGGGTCCTTGAGGGACAGTATTTT.

V and J are TRBV20-1 and TRBJ1-2, with 7 bases identical to TRBD1. V trimming: 4 bases; J trimming: 4 bases; junction bases outside the gene matches: 3. The CDR3 runs to 12 residues. The germline V gene has CDR1 DFQATT and CDR2 SNEGSKA (reference sequence). CDR3 nucleotide sequence: TGCAGTGCTACGGGACAGACCTATGGCTACACCTTC. Protein: CSATGQTYGYTF.

This clonotype occurred a few times. The V call is TRBV28, the J call TRBJ2-7; 10 positions match TRBD1. The length of the CDR3 is 14 residues. Germline assignment: CDR1 MDHEN and CDR2 SYDVKM. With 4 bases clipped from V and 6 bases from J, the junction kept 6 bases outside the gene matches. The CDR3 loop reads CASSSGQGVSEQYF. CDR3 DNA sequence: TGTGCCAGCAGTTCCGGACAGGGGGTCTCCGAGCAGTACTTC.

The V and J genes are TRBV20-1 and TRBJ2-6; D is uncertain. Germline CDR1 DFQATT, CDR2 SNEGSKA (reference sequence). With 6 bases removed from V and 8 bases from J, the gap between germline ends came to 14 bases. This CDR3 region has 13 residues. The CDR3 DNA sequence: TGCAGTGCCCCGGGCCCCCTGACCAACGTCCTGACTTTC. Residues: CSAPGPLTNVLTF.

The chain has TRBV4-2 and TRBJ2-1; D is unresolved. The V gene lost 4 bases and the J gene lost 2 bases, with 15 bases spanning the gap. The CDR3 has 16 amino acids. The germline V gene encodes CDR1 LGHNA and CDR2 YNFKEQ. This CDR3 is CASSPTMGSTYNEQFF. In nucleotides, the CDR3 is TGTGCCAGCAGCCCCACAATGGGCAGCACCTACAATGAGCAGTTCTTC.

Concerning this clonotype: Germline is not matched at one junction end, which may reflect a read error. The chain couples TRBV27 to TRBJ2-5; D tentatively fits TRBD1 or TRBD2 (6 bases each). The assigned J gene may be wrong: the sequence end matches TRBJ2-7 better. The CDR3 consists of 14 residues. Germline CDR1 and CDR2: MNHEY and SMNVEV (reference sequence). The CDR3 nucleotides are TGTGCCAGCATTTTATATCCGGGGGCTTACGAGCAGTACTTC. Translation gives CASILYPGAYEQYF.

V is TRBV4-2 and J is TRBJ1-4, with TRBD1 identical over 7 bases. V lost 1 base, J lost 6 bases, and 5 bases stayed unmatched. The CDR3 totals 15 residues. Germline assignment: CDR1 LGHNA and CDR2 YNFKEQ. CDR3 sequence: CASSQAGGQDEKLFF. The CDR3 DNA is TGTGCCAGCAGCCAAGCAGGCGGACAGGATGAAAAACTGTTTTTT.

Written as DNA, the CDR3 is TGTGCCAGCAGCTTAGGATGGGAGGGAAGGACAGATACGCAGTATTTT. It codes for CASSLGWEGRTDTQYF. V gene TRBV13 combines with J gene TRBJ2-3, with 7 bases identical to TRBD2. This CDR3 is built from 16 residues. V lost 0 bases and J lost 3; bases outside the gene matches: 6. CDR1 is PRHDT, CDR2 FYEKMQ, per germline (reference sequence).

In its sample, this clonotype was seen many times. This rearrangement joins TRBV29-1 to TRBJ1-2; TRBD1 aligns across 7 bases. In germline, CDR1 is SQVTM, CDR2 ANQGSEA. CDR3 size: 12 residues. The trim removed 6 bases at V and 6 bases at J, leaving 7 bases unmatched. The CDR3 protein is CSVDTGENGYTF. CDR3 nucleotide sequence: TGCAGCGTCGATACAGGGGAAAATGGCTACACCTTC. The full variable domain, with the rest looked up from reference TRBV29-1 and TRBJ1-2, is SAVISQKPSRDICQRGTSLTIQCQVDSQVTMMFWYRQQPGQSLTLIATANQGSEATYESGFVIDKFPISRPNLTFSTLTVSNMSPEDSSIYLCSVDTGENGYTFGSGTRLTVV.

In its sample, this clonotype was seen a few times. The rearrangement joins TRBV10-3 to TRBJ2-7, with 7 bases identical to TRBD1. Unmatched junction bases numbered 4, after V lost 0 bases and J lost 2 bases. The CDR3 length is 15 residues. CDR1 is ENHRY and CDR2 is SYGVKD in the germline V gene. The DNA for the CDR3 is TGTGCCATCAGTGAGTCGGGGCAGGGGGCCTACGAGCAGTACTTC. The encoded protein is CAISESGQGAYEQYF.

The chain uses TRBV20-1 and TRBJ2-3, with D perhaps TRBD2 (6 bases). Trimming pared 6 bases from V and 2 bases from J, leaving 15 bases between. Per germline, CDR1 DFQATT and CDR2 SNEGSKA (reference sequence). The CDR3 extends over 14 amino acids. CDR3 in amino acids: CSARRAGFTDTQYF. The CDR3 DNA reads as TGCAGTGCCCGCCGGGCGGGGTTCACAGATACGCAGTATTTT.

The rearrangement joins TRBV7-2 to TRBJ2-1; 11 nucleotides agree with TRBD1. V was clipped by 0 bases and J by 6 bases; unmatched bases: 4. Germline loops: CDR1 SGHTA, CDR2 FQGNSA. The CDR3 covers 16 residues. CDR3 protein: CASSLAGTGGFNEQFF. CDR3 nucleotides: TGTGCCAGCAGCTTAGCCGGGACAGGGGGGTTCAATGAGCAGTTCTTC.

This sequence joins TRBV11-2 and TRBJ1-4; D unresolved. The CDR3 is 14 amino acids. CDR1 and CDR2 from the germline V gene are SGHAT and FQNNGV. V gave up 3 bases and J gave up 5 bases, with 10 bases separating them. CDR3 nucleotides: TGTGCCAGCAGCTTGGGATTCAAAAATGAAAAACTGTTTTTT. Protein: CASSLGFKNEKLFF.

V and J are TRBV20-1 and TRBJ2-5; TRBD1 agrees at 9 bases. The germline gives CDR1 DFQATT, CDR2 SNEGSKA (reference sequence). This CDR3 spans 14 amino acids. J lost 1 base, V lost 7 bases, and 7 bases had no gene match. The CDR3, as DNA: TGCAGTGAGGGGGGACAGGGTTCCCAAGAGACCCAGTACTTC. This translates into CSEGGQGSQETQYF.

The chain joins TRBV7-9 to TRBJ2-5; 8 nucleotides match TRBD2. The CDR3 sequence is 17 residues long. CDR1 is SEHNR, CDR2 FQNEAQ, per germline (reference sequence). V gave up 4 bases and J gave up 4 bases; unmatched junction bases: 14. The DNA of the CDR3 is TGTGCCAGCAGCTCCCGCGGGGGGCTCCAGGTCGGAGAGACCCAGTACTTC. This gives the protein CASSSRGGLQVGETQYF. The complete variable domain, with remaining parts taken from reference TRBV7-9 and TRBJ2-5, reads DTGVSQNPRHKITKRGQNVTFRCDPISEHNRLYWYRQTLGQGPEFLTYFQNEAQLEKSRLLSDRFSAERPKGSFSTLEIQRTEQGDSAMYLCASSSRGGLQVGETQYFGPGTRLLVL.

This clonotype was found a few times. This chain uses TRBV7-2 with TRBJ2-7; D perhaps matches TRBD2 (7 bases). CDR1 and CDR2 from the germline V gene are SGHTA and FQGNSA. There are 16 residues in the CDR3. Trimming took 2 bases from V and 2 from J, leaving 16 bases between them. CDR3 protein: CASSLPDAGAPYEQYF. The CDR3 bases are TGTGCCAGCAGCTTACCCGACGCGGGGGCCCCCTACGAGCAGTACTTC.

This clonotype is a singleton in its sample. The V gene is TRBV2, the J gene TRBJ1-2; D not resolved. Trimming stripped 4 bases from V and 3 bases from J, with 12 bases between. CDR1 SNHLY and CDR2 FYNNEI come from the germline V gene. This CDR3 is built from 14 residues. CDR3 bases: TGTGCCAGCAGTGGAGGAGGAACTGACTATGGCTACACCTTC. Translating it yields CASSGGGTDYGYTF.

The chain joins TRBV15 to TRBJ2-5, with 7 bases that match TRBD2. V trimming: 0 bases; J trimming: 1 base; junction bases outside the gene matches: 2. Per the germline V gene, CDR1 is LNHNV and CDR2 is YYDKDF (reference sequence). The CDR3 has 15 amino acids. The CDR3 region is CATSREASGQETQYF. The CDR3 DNA sequence: TGTGCCACCAGCAGAGAGGCTAGCGGCCAAGAGACCCAGTACTTC.

As to this clonotype: Being one base from a much bigger clone, this may be a read error. This chain's CDR3 is CSVEEDWSYEQYF. The CDR3 DNA reads as TGCAGCGTTGAAGAGGACTGGAGCTACGAGCAGTACTTC. The chain employs TRBV29-1 and TRBJ2-5; weak D call: TRBD2 (5 bases). Matching the DNA end better, TRBJ2-7 makes the J call doubtful. The CDR3 is 13 residues long. Germline CDR1 is SQVTM and CDR2 is ANQGSEA.

This clonotype was observed at least ten times. V is TRBV9 and J is TRBJ2-3; the D gene is possibly TRBD2 (5 bases). Trimming removed 0 bases from V and 0 bases from J, with 5 bases in between. CDR1 SGDLS and CDR2 YYNGEE come from the germline V gene. The CDR3 is 14 residues long. The CDR3 is CASSVAGSTDTQYF. DNA of the CDR3: TGTGCCAGCAGCGTAGCGGGGAGCACAGATACGCAGTATTTT.